A selection of T cell receptor beta chains follows, all from one sample in a study of T cells after yellow fever vaccination. TCRdb re-analysed the 5' RACE reads in MiXCR, keeping a single row per CDR3 protein. The sample has over 100,000 distinct CDR3 sequences, 7% to 8.5% seen once. The material was CD8+ T cells sorted from PBMCs, obtained 45 days after the yellow fever booster vaccination. The source is a man between 25 and 39 years old who received the YFV17D yellow fever vaccine. CDR3s include the opening cysteine and the closing phenylalanine or tryptophan. A D gene is named only where the DNA matches it firmly. The size entry is marked missing in some rows and otherwise reads once, few, many or a size class.

>TRBV4-3|many|TRBD2|TRBJ2-1
TGCGCCAGCAGCCAAGATCTGCTAGCGGGTGGGGAGCAGTTCTTC
CASSQDLLAGGEQFF
>TRBV7-9|many|NA|TRBJ2-7
TGTGCCAGCAGCTTAGGCAGCCTAGCCCACACCTACGAGCAGTACTTC
CASSLGSLAHTYEQYF
>TRBV7-6|many|TRBD2|TRBJ2-3
TGTGCCAGCAGCCAAACTAGCGGGAGAGGCCCAGATACGCAGTATTTT
CASSQTSGRGPDTQYF
>TRBV24-1|many|TRBD1|TRBJ2-1
TGTGCCACCAGTGATTTCGGGACAGGGGGCGCGGAGCAGTTCTTC
CATSDFGTGGAEQFF
>TRBV20-1|many|NA|TRBJ2-7
TGCAGTGCTAGCCCCGACCATACCTACGAGCAGTACTTC
CSASPDHTYEQYF
>TRBV20-1|NA|TRBD2|TRBJ2-1
TGCAGTGCCACTATTCCCGGACTAGCGGGATCCAATGAGCAGTTCTTC
CSATIPGLAGSNEQFF
>TRBV15|many|TRBD1|TRBJ1-5
TGTGCCACCAGCAGAGGACAGGGTGATCAGCCCCAGCATTTT
CATSRGQGDQPQHF
>TRBV4-3|many|NA|TRBJ1-4
TGCGCCAGCAGCCAAGGGGGGATGGGTTTTGAGGAAAAACTGTTTTTT
CASSQGGMGFEEKLFF
>TRBV24-1|many|TRBD2|TRBJ2-7
TGTGCCACCAGTGATTCGGGGACTAGCGGGAGCCCCTACGAGCAGTACTTC
CATSDSGTSGSPYEQYF
>TRBV12-3/TRBV12-4|many|NA|TRBJ2-1
TGTGCCAGCGGAGCCGTGGGAAACAATGAGCAGTTCTTC
CASGAVGNNEQFF
>TRBV15|many|NA|TRBJ2-3
TGTGCCACCAGCAGAGATGGGGGTGCGACAGATACGCAGTATTTT
CATSRDGGATDTQYF
>TRBV4-3|many|TRBD1|TRBJ1-4
TGCGCCAGCAGCCAACGGGACAGGGGGCCGCCGGGCGCGGAAAAACTGTTTTTT
CASSQRDRGPPGAEKLFF
>TRBV11-2|few|TRBD1|TRBJ1-6
TGTGCCAGCAGCCCCGGACAGGCCAGCTTAATAGATTATAATTCACCCCTCCACTTT
CASSPGQASLIDYNSPLHF
>TRBV3-1|many|TRBD1|TRBJ1-1
TGTGCCAGCAGCCAATACAGGGGCGCTACTGAAGCTTTCTTT
CASSQYRGATEAFF
>TRBV27|many|NA|TRBJ2-3
TGTGCCAGCAGGCGACAGACCCTCACAGATACGCAGTATTTT
CASRRQTLTDTQYF
>TRBV13|few|NA|TRBJ1-2
TGTGCCAGCAGCGAACGGACAGTGGGGTATGGCTACACCTTC
CASSERTVGYGYTF
>TRBV7-9|many|TRBD1|TRBJ2-7
TGTGCCAGCAGCTACTATCCCGGGACAGGGGTCGCCGAGCAGTACTTC
CASSYYPGTGVAEQYF
>TRBV7-8|many|TRBD1|TRBJ2-7
TGTGCCAGCAGCTTAGCCAAGGACAGGGCTAGTCGACTATACGAGCAGTACTTC
CASSLAKDRASRLYEQYF
>TRBV27|many|TRBD1|TRBJ2-7
TGTGCCAGCAGCTTATACTCGGACAGGGACGAGCAGTACTTC
CASSLYSDRDEQYF
>TRBV28|NA|NA|TRBJ1-6
TGTGCCAGCAGTTTGTCAGGGATTAATGCGTATAATTCACCCCTCCACTTT
CASSLSGINAYNSPLHF
>TRBV6-6|many|NA|TRBJ2-1
TGTGCCAGCAGTTACGGGGAACCCCCGCAGTTCTTC
CASSYGEPPQFF
>TRBV10-3|few|NA|TRBJ1-5
TGTGCCATAGGTCAGCCCCAGCATTTT
CAIGQPQHF
>TRBV29-1|many|NA|TRBJ1-1
TGCAGCGTCGGGACGGTCCCCGAAGCTTTCTTT
CSVGTVPEAFF
>TRBV5-4|NA|NA|TRBJ2-3
TGTGCCAGCAGCAATCAAGGCACAGATACGCACTATTTT
CASSNQGTDTHYF
>TRBV4-2|many|TRBD2|TRBJ2-5
TGTGCCAGCAGCCAAGCTCCTACCCTAGCGGGAGGGGCTTCGAGGCAAGAGACCCAGTACTTC
CASSQAPTLAGGASRQETQYF
>TRBV20-1|many|NA|TRBJ1-2
TGCAGTGCTAGAGATCCCTCCGACTATGGCTACACCTTC
CSARDPSDYGYTF
>TRBV28|few|TRBD1|TRBJ1-5
TGTGCCAGCAGTGACAGGGCAGGGCAGCCCCAGCATTTT
CASSDRAGQPQHF
>TRBV7-9|few|TRBD1|TRBJ2-5
TGTGCCAGCAGCCCCAGGACAGGCGACCAAGAGACCCAGTACTTC
CASSPRTGDQETQYF
>TRBV6-1|many|NA|TRBJ2-5
TGTGCCAGCAGTCAGAAAATCCCGGGACCCTTGACGGAGACCCAGTACTTC
CASSQKIPGPLTETQYF
>TRBV6-1|many|TRBD1|TRBJ2-7
TGTGCCAGCAGTGGGGGGACAGGGGGCGTCGAGCAGTACTTC
CASSGGTGGVEQYF
>TRBV14|many|NA|TRBJ2-1
TGTGCCAGCAGCCAAGTCGACGGAAATGAGCAGTTCTTC
CASSQVDGNEQFF
>TRBV28|many|NA|TRBJ2-5
TGTGCCAGCAGTTTGAGGGGCAGTGCAGAGACCCAGTACTTC
CASSLRGSAETQYF
>TRBV7-2|NA|NA|TRBJ2-7
TGTGCCAGCAGCTTAGCGCCGGGAGCCGGCTACGAGCAGTACTTC
CASSLAPGAGYEQYF
>TRBV20-1|few|NA|TRBJ2-1
TGCAGTGCTAGAGATACGTTTAGCGCGAGTGGAAATGAGCAGTTCTTC
CSARDTFSASGNEQFF
>TRBV4-3|few|NA|TRBJ2-1
TGCGCCAGCAGCCAATCCTTGGTGAGGGAGAATCCCTACAATGAGCAGTTCTTC
CASSQSLVRENPYNEQFF
>TRBV3-1|many|TRBD1|TRBJ2-1
TGTGCCAGCAGCCAAGATGAGGGGGACAGGGTGTTCTTC
CASSQDEGDRVFF
>TRBV4-1|NA|NA|TRBJ2-7
TGCGCCAGCAGCCAAGAGGAAGGGTCCGGCTACGAGCAGTACTTC
CASSQEEGSGYEQYF
>TRBV7-9|many|NA|TRBJ2-4
TGTGCCAGCAATTTCGGGGAAGATGAAAGTCAGTACTTC
CASNFGEDESQYF
>TRBV4-1|NA|NA|TRBJ2-7
TGCGCCAGCGGCAGCAAGGTGGATTACGAGCAGTACTTC
CASGSKVDYEQYF
>TRBV12-3/TRBV12-4|NA|NA|TRBJ1-5
TGTGCCAGCAGTTGGACCGAGTATAGCAATCAGCCCCAGCATTTT
CASSWTEYSNQPQHF
>TRBV29-1|many|NA|TRBJ2-2
TGCAGTATTGACCGATCAGGAAACGGGGAGCTGTTTTTT
CSIDRSGNGELFF
>TRBV5-5|NA|NA|TRBJ2-1
TGTGCCAGCGATACGGGGTTCAATGAGCAGTTCTTC
CASDTGFNEQFF